Listed here are 28 T cell receptor beta chains from one sample, sequenced in a study of identical twins. MiXCR, applied by TCRdb to the 5' RACE reads, yields one record per CDR3 protein. The sample includes more than 400,000 distinct CDR3 sequences, 15% of them seen just once. This same sample was also part of a study on yellow fever vaccine responses in identical twins.

What was sequenced was CD4+ T cells sorted from blood. The receptor set was obtained from a woman aged 18-29 years in good health.

This clonotype was detected a few times. The chain employs TRBV10-3 and TRBJ2-3; 13 bases fit TRBD2. Germline CDR1 is ENHRY and CDR2 is SYGVKD. V lost 9 bases, J lost 6 bases, and 6 bases stayed unmatched. The CDR3 runs to 14 residues. CDR3 DNA sequence: TGTGCCATTGGGACTAGCGGGGACGTGGATACGCAGTATTTT. Its protein product is CAIGTSGDVDTQYF.

This clonotype was counted between two and nine times. V gene TRBV28 combines with J gene TRBJ2-7; D ambiguous. The V gene's germline CDR1 is MDHEN and CDR2 SYDVKM. The CDR3 totals 11 residues. V gave up 5 bases and J gave up 0 bases, with 2 bases separating them. In DNA form, the CDR3 reads TGTGCCAGCAGTATCTCCTACGAGCAGTACTTC. The encoded protein is CASSISYEQYF.

The J gene is TRBJ2-1, the V gene TRBV3-1; 16 bases are shared with TRBD2. The V gene end was trimmed by 4 bases and the J gene end by 9 bases; junction bases not matched to a gene: 12. Germline values: CDR1 LGHDT, CDR2 YNNKEL (reference sequence). The CDR3 contains 18 residues. The DNA of the CDR3 is TGTGCCAGCAGCCTGAACTCGGGACTAGCGGGAGGGCAAAGTGAGCAGTTCTTC. It codes for CASSLNSGLAGGQSEQFF.

The chain links TRBV7-2 to TRBJ2-1, with TRBD2 matching 13 bases. In germline, CDR1 is SGHTA, CDR2 FQGNSA. This CDR3 spans 17 amino acids. Losses at the gene ends were 5 bases for V and 4 bases for J; bases not matched to a gene: 8. CDR3 nucleotide sequence: TGTGCCAGCAGCCGTCGACTAGCGGGAGGTCTTTACAATGAGCAGTTCTTC. Residues: CASSRRLAGGLYNEQFF.

V usage is TRBV2 and J usage is TRBJ2-7; D remains ambiguous. CDR1 and CDR2 (germline): SNHLY, FYNNEI. CDR3 length: 13 residues. V was pared by 2 bases and J by 3 bases, with 8 bases between. CDR3 nucleotide sequence: TGTGCCAGCAGTGAACTCGGATACTACGAGCAGTACGTC. Translation: CASSELGYYEQYV.

This chain links TRBV2 with TRBJ2-1; TRBD2 aligns across 9 bases. Trimming at V came to 2 bases and at J to 3 bases, leaving 5 bases not matched to a gene. The V gene's germline CDR1 is SNHLY and CDR2 FYNNEI. The CDR3 sequence is 16 residues long. The CDR3 bases are TGTGCCAGCAGTGAAATAGGCGGGAGGGGCTACAATGAGCAGTTCTTC. Protein: CASSEIGGRGYNEQFF.

The chain is built from TRBV24-1 and TRBJ2-1; D is possibly TRBD2 (5 bases). CDR3 length: 13 residues. V was cut by 2 bases and J by 8 bases, with 9 bases left in between. CDR1 KGHDR and CDR2 SFDVKD come from the germline V gene. Written as DNA, the CDR3 is TGTGCCACCAGTGATTCGGACTCCCATGAGCAGTTCTTC. Residues: CATSDSDSHEQFF.

There are a few counts of this clonotype. The CDR3 nucleotides are TGTGCCAGCAGCCCCTCGGGGGGCCTCAATCAGCCCCAGCATTTT. This encodes CASSPSGGLNQPQHF. The chain is built from TRBV7-2 and TRBJ1-5; D may be TRBD1 (6 bases). The V end lost 5 bases, the J end lost 3 bases, and 14 bases lay between the germline ends. Germline V lookup: CDR1 SGHTA, CDR2 FQGNSA. CDR3 length: 15 residues.

The J gene is TRBJ2-5, the V gene TRBV7-7, with TRBD2 identical over 13 bases. Germline trimming cut 5 bases from V and 5 bases from J; bases unmatched to any gene: 5. CDR1 and CDR2 (germline): SSHAT, FNYEAQ (reference sequence). The CDR3 contains 15 residues. CDR3 region: CASSVGLAGFETQYF. CDR3 bases: TGTGCCAGCAGCGTGGGACTAGCGGGGTTTGAGACCCAGTACTTC.

This clonotype was detected ten times or more. The chain is built from TRBV12-3 or TRBV12-4 and TRBJ1-5; D may be TRBD1 (5 bases). This CDR3 is built from 16 residues. Between the trimmed V and J ends, which lost 1 base and 7 bases, there was a span of 17 bases. The CDR3 DNA is TGTGCCAGCAGTTTAGGGGGGGGAGCATCGGGACAGCCCCAGCATTTT. This translates into CASSLGGGASGQPQHF.

This sequence joins TRBV5-1 and TRBJ1-1; D possibly corresponds to TRBD1 (5 bases). Germline V gene lookup returns CDR1 SGHRS and CDR2 YFSETQ. Trimming took off 3 bases at V and 0 bases at J, with 12 bases between the two ends. The CDR3 is 15 residues long. CDR3 in DNA: TGCGCCAGCAGCTCCCAGACAGACCTGAACACTGAAGCTTTCTTT. This gives the protein CASSSQTDLNTEAFF.

The chain links TRBV11-1 to TRBJ2-3; the match to TRBD2 covers 8 bases. The CDR3 contains 18 residues. The germline V gene encodes CDR1 SGHAT and CDR2 FQDESV (reference sequence). V lost 5 bases, J lost 1 base, and 14 bases stayed unmatched. The CDR3 DNA reads as TGTGCCAGCAGCCCTGGGGCTAGCGGGCTATCGGGCACAGATACGCAGTATTTT. This encodes CASSPGASGLSGTDTQYF.

The chain has TRBV29-1 and TRBJ2-7; TRBD2 matches 16 bases. V dropped 6 bases and J dropped 4; count of bases not matched to a gene: 3. The CDR3 runs 14 residues. The germline V gene has CDR1 SQVTM and CDR2 ANQGSEA. This CDR3 reads CSVGLAGGPYEQYF. In nucleotides, the CDR3 is TGCAGCGTGGGACTAGCGGGAGGGCCATACGAGCAGTACTTC.

This clonotype has more than one count but fewer than ten. A much larger clone is a single base away; this may be a read error. The rearrangement joins TRBV6-1 to TRBJ2-7; 11 bases align to TRBD2. This CDR3 has 14 residues. Looked up from germline, CDR1 is MNHNS and CDR2 is SASEGT. V lost 6 bases, J lost 3 bases, and 4 bases stayed unmatched. CDR3 protein: CASRPGTSGYEQYF. Here the CDR3 DNA reads TGTGCCAGCAGACCCGGGACTAGCGGCTACGAGCAGTACTTC.

This chain uses TRBV12-3 or TRBV12-4 with TRBJ2-1; TRBD1 is a possible D gene (5 bases). The length of the CDR3 is 11 residues. The V and J ends lost 11 bases and 4 bases respectively, with 9 bases between them. The CDR3 sequence is CAAGIYNEQFF. The CDR3 DNA reads TGTGCCGCAGGGATTTACAATGAGCAGTTCTTC.

The V gene is TRBV19, the J gene TRBJ1-1; D not resolved. Looked up from germline, CDR1 is LNHDA and CDR2 is SQIVND (reference sequence). V shed 9 bases and J shed 1 base, with 18 bases lying between them. The CDR3 covers 15 residues. The CDR3 bases are TGTGCCAGCTCCCCCGCGGGCCGGAAGAACACTGAAGCTTTCTTT. It is translated as CASSPAGRKNTEAFF.

The chain is built from TRBV5-6 and TRBJ2-3; the D gene is possibly TRBD2 (5 bases). The V gene's germline CDR1 is SGHDT and CDR2 YYEEEE. Trimming cost V 6 bases and J 2 bases, with 13 bases left between them. This CDR3 spans 14 amino acids. In nucleotides, the CDR3 is TGTGCCAGCATCCGCGGCCTAGCCACAGATACGCAGTATTTT. Translating gives CASIRGLATDTQYF.

The V call is TRBV18, the J call TRBJ2-7, with D possibly TRBD2 on 6 matching bases. CDR1 and CDR2 from the germline V gene are KGHSH and LQKENI. Between the trimmed V and J ends, which lost 0 bases and 0 bases, there was a span of 9 bases. The CDR3 sequence is 15 residues long. In DNA, the CDR3 is TGTGCCAGCTCACCACCGGCGGGGAACTCCTACGAGCAGTACTTC. This codes for CASSPPAGNSYEQYF.

This clonotype has more than one count but fewer than ten. As DNA, the CDR3 is TGTGCCAGCAGCGCATACATTTCTGACAACTATGGCTACACCTTC. It encodes CASSAYISDNYGYTF. The gene calls are TRBV5-6 and TRBJ1-2; D uncertain. The CDR3 has 15 amino acids. The V end lost 4 bases, the J end lost 2 bases, and 15 bases lay between the germline ends. From germline, CDR1 is SGHDT and CDR2 YYEEEE.

This clonotype was found a few times. CDR3 in DNA: TGTGCCAGCAGCAGGAGGGACAGGCTGAATGGCTACACCTTC. Residues: CASSRRDRLNGYTF. J is TRBJ1-2 and V is TRBV5-6, with 8 bases identical to TRBD1. V dropped 4 bases and J dropped 6; count of bases not matched to a gene: 8. CDR3 length: 14 amino acids. CDR1 and CDR2 from the germline V gene are SGHDT and YYEEEE.

The chain combines TRBV5-1 with TRBJ1-3; D perhaps matches TRBD1 (5 bases). Per the germline V gene, CDR1 is SGHRS and CDR2 is YFSETQ. V lost 2 bases and J 2 bases, leaving 11 bases between the germline ends. This CDR3 contains 15 residues. In nucleotides, the CDR3 is TGCGCCAGCAGCTTAGGGGAGGCGCCTGGAAACACCATATATTTT. Protein: CASSLGEAPGNTIYF. The full variable domain, rest sourced from reference TRBV5-1 and TRBJ1-3, is KAGVTQTPRYLIKTRGQQVTLSCSPISGHRSVSWYQQTPGQGLQFLFEYFSETQRNKGNFPGRFSGRQFSNSRSEMNVSTLELGDSALYLCASSLGEAPGNTIYFGEGSWLTVV.

This clonotype was detected only a few times. The CDR3 reads CASGMVGDRVSEETQYF. The CDR3 DNA reads as TGTGCCAGCGGGATGGTTGGGGACAGGGTATCGGAGGAGACCCAGTACTTC. This sequence joins TRBV27 and TRBJ2-5; TRBD1 agrees at 9 bases. Losses at the gene ends were 8 bases for V and 5 bases for J; bases not matched to a gene: 18. Germline CDR1 and CDR2: MNHEY and SMNVEV (reference sequence). The CDR3 consists of 17 residues.

The chain employs TRBV18 and TRBJ1-4; TRBD1 might be the D (6 bases). Germline assignment: CDR1 KGHSH and CDR2 LQKENI. The CDR3 runs to 14 residues. With 3 bases removed from V and 7 bases from J, the gap between germline ends came to 12 bases. DNA for the CDR3: TGTGCCAGCTCACCCCGGGACATTGGTGAAAAACTGTTTTTT. Translation: CASSPRDIGEKLFF.

The sample holds a few counts of this clonotype. The gene calls are TRBV2 and TRBJ1-1; 7 nucleotides match TRBD1. There are 13 residues in the CDR3. Trimming removed 7 bases from V and 2 bases from J; junction bases left unmatched: 4. Germline CDR1 is SNHLY and CDR2 is FYNNEI. The DNA of the CDR3 is TGTGCCAGCATGGGACAGCCTAACACTGAAGCTTTCTTT. Its protein product is CASMGQPNTEAFF.

In its sample, this clonotype was seen a few times. The chain joins TRBV18 to TRBJ1-2, with 8 bases aligning to TRBD1. Germline CDR1 reads KGHSH; CDR2 reads LQKENI. The CDR3 runs 14 residues. V was clipped by 3 bases and J by 8 bases; unmatched bases: 8. CDR3 DNA: TGTGCCAGCTCACCGACCAAGACAGGGGAAGGCTACACCTTC. Translating gives CASSPTKTGEGYTF.

The table lists this clonotype with many counts. The chain carries TRBV4-1 and TRBJ1-1; 12 positions match TRBD1. CDR3 length: 18 residues. CDR1 and CDR2 from the germline V gene are MGHRA and YSYEKL. Losses at the gene ends were 0 bases for V and 1 base for J; bases not matched to a gene: 6. The DNA for the CDR3 is TGCGCCAGCAGCCAAGATATGGGACAGGGGGCGCGGAACACTGAAGCTTTCTTT. It encodes CASSQDMGQGARNTEAFF.

This clonotype was counted between two and nine times. V gene TRBV18 combines with J gene TRBJ2-3; D remains unclear. The germline V and J ends were trimmed by 2 bases and 0 bases, with 6 bases remaining between them. This CDR3 has 14 amino acids. The V gene's germline CDR1 is KGHSH and CDR2 LQKENI. The DNA of the CDR3 is TGTGCCAGCTCACCAGAGAGTAGCACAGATACGCAGTATTTT. Amino acid sequence: CASSPESSTDTQYF. Based on the CDR3 plus reference TRBV18 and TRBJ2-3, the full variable domain is NAGVMQNPRHLVRRRGQEARLRCSPMKGHSHVYWYRQLPEEGLKFMVYLQKENIIDESGMPKERFSAEFPKEGPSILRIQQVVRGDSAAYFCASSPESSTDTQYFGPGTRLTVL.

The chain carries TRBV24-1 and TRBJ2-1, with TRBD2 matching over 7 bases. The CDR3 spans 15 residues. V lost 3 bases and J lost 4; bases outside the gene matches: 5. Germline loops: CDR1 KGHDR, CDR2 SFDVKD. CDR3 bases: TGTGCCACCAGTGATCCCGGGGGGAATTACAATGAGCAGTTCTTC. Protein: CATSDPGGNYNEQFF.